Included here is one TCR beta chain sequence, with context. Its antigen is still unknown. This CDR3 spans 15 amino acids. CDR1 SGHVS and CDR2 FNYEAQ come from the germline V gene. V lost 5 bases and J lost 11, with 24 bases in between. This sample stems from a study of blood T cells in healthy people across ages. Next came a second PCR, run for about 7 to 11 cycles, which used a sample-barcoded 5' primer along with a J-beta primer mix. TCRdb re-called the 5' RACE reads with MiXCR, one entry per CDR3 protein. The sample has approximately 900,000 distinct CDR3 sequences; almost 30% are singletons. Study observations and caveats: Comparison with aged donors showed that long-lived donors had more naive CD4+ cells and higher diversity. The fall in TCR beta diversity per million T cells was roughly linear with age.

These records were also assigned to another study, of T cells of mothers and their children. As reported in that work: Second-PCR primer M1S introduced sample barcodes and 2-4 random nucleotides.

The receptor comes from a woman aged 40 to 50 in good health. The J gene is TRBJ2-5, the V gene TRBV7-6, with D hard to call. Sequencing used blood. This CDR3 reads CASSQSGLRADPQYF. Here the CDR3 DNA reads TGTGCCAGCAGCCAATCAGGTCTTAGGGCAGATCCGCAGTACTTC. Full variable domain (remainder filled in from reference TRBV7-6 and TRBJ2-5): GAGVSQSPRYKVTKRGQDVALRCDPISGHVSLYWYRQALGQGPEFLTYFNYEAQQDKSGLPNDRFSAERPEGSISTLTIQRTEQRDSAMYRCASSQSGLRADPQYFGPGTRLLVL.